This T cell receptor beta chain is drawn from a study of T cell repertoires in cytomegalovirus infection (dated by TCRdb to about 2019). At the level of the whole study: Donor HLA type was relevant to the analysis, as public TCR beta signatures indicated carriage of CMV infection together with the matching HLA type. Points the paper makes about the study in general: In both this cohort and an independent cohort of some 380 donors, the cumulative frequency of public TCR beta family members distinguished carriers of CMV infection plus the relevant HLA type. The ex vivo response was dominated by HLA-C-restricted CMV-specific TCR beta clonotypes, which also provided the single most frequent clonotype in two of eight donors.

This clonotype has more than one count but fewer than ten. Its recognized antigen is unknown. No much larger clone exists at a distance of one base, and base qualities are not known. The sequencing machine was an Illumina HiSeq 1500. Through fastp at Q25 and MiXCR, TCRdb rebuilt clones from the public reads, retaining in-frame beta chains. Duplicate CDR3 protein sequences are folded into a single record with the most common DNA and genes. Here the sample has about 530,000 distinct CDR3 sequences; roughly 29% occur a single time. Of the sample, approximately 13% falls within the top ten clones. Sequenced: PBMCs. The clonotype was recovered from a human donor in good health (CMV status not recorded). Some clones in this sample may be carry-over from other donors' samples.

CDR3 protein: CSANKPPGQGIDIQYF. The DNA is TGCAGTGCTAACAAACCTCCGGGACAGGGGATAGACATTCAGTACTTC. The sequence is built from TRBV20-1 and TRBJ2-4; a stretch of 10 junction bases matches TRBD1. The CDR3, from cysteine to phenylalanine, totals 16 residues. Only CDR3 DNA is held: 48 bases, read in frame from base 1. The germline V gene encodes CDR1 DFQATT and CDR2 SNEGSKA (reference sequence). V has 4 bases trimmed and J has 8 bases trimmed; junction bases matching no gene number 14.